This TCR beta chain is from a study of a mutant IDH1 vaccine in newly diagnosed glioma. Study-wide context: Sex distribution of treated patients was about 60% male and approximately 38% female; mean age was around 42 years. Participants attended visit V12, the safety follow-up, at week 35, and then attended visit V13 at week 47.

For this clone: Its antigen is not known.

Data came from immunoSEQ multiplex PCR; TCRdb stores just in-frame clones and leaves some out. The profile shows about 94,000 clones, roughly nine tenths of them singletons. Time point in this sample: week 47, end of study. Doses consisted of 300 ug of mutant IDH1 20-mer peptide each, paired with topical imiquimod. All eight of the vaccinations patients received fell in weeks 1, 3, 5, 7, 11, 15, 19 and 23. Each tumor in the donors was a new WHO grade 3 or 4 astrocytoma, IDH1-mutant and ATRX-lost. This CDR3 region has 13 residues. V shed 5 bases and J 7 bases; nucleotides not matched to a gene: 6. Germline lookup yields CDR1 SGHTA and CDR2 FQGNSA.

The specimen was PBMCs, collected from a glioma patient whose treatment included an IDH1 peptide vaccine. The clonotype comes from a woman aged 45-65 years with glioma. This sequence joins TRBV7-2 and TRBJ1-1, with 8 bases that match TRBD1. CDR3 nucleotides: TGTGCCAGCAGCAAGGACAGGGCCCGTGAAGCTTTCTTT. Protein: CASSKDRAREAFF.